The clone carrying this T cell receptor beta chain was observed once. All enrollees were about 18 to 100 years old and from about 25 US areas. Membership in each cohort depended on participant-reported clinical history. Before being deemed recovered, Cohort 3 donors had two negative PCRs, clearance, or symptom resolution. These data belong to a study of blood T cell repertoires in COVID-19. The CDR3 is 13 residues long. Trimming removed 4 bases at V and 4 bases at J, with 7 bases between. The V gene's germline CDR1 is MGHDK and CDR2 SYGVNS. Authors' data handling: From reference gene primer amplification, estimates of nucleated cell counts were derived. Libraries were prepared by immunoSEQ multiplex PCR; TCRdb keeps only in-frame clonotypes and omits some of them. The DNA gave D and trimming, while V, J and clone size come from that table. The table shows under 200,000 clones, with roughly 88% occurring only once.

The receptor was derived from a woman aged 55 to 70 who had recovered from COVID-19. The chain links TRBV25-1 to TRBJ2-2, with TRBD1 as a possible D gene (6 bases). The sample consisted of PBMCs or T cells enriched from blood (not recorded which). CDR3 residues: CASSGGPTGELFF. DNA for the CDR3: TGTGCCAGCAGTGGGGGGCCCACCGGGGAGCTGTTTTTT.